This T cell receptor beta chain was sequenced for a study of blood T cell repertoires in COVID-19. Study details: There were acute and convalescent COVID-19 samples, and they came from the United States, Italy and Spain. The cDNA or gDNA used as material had been derived from T cells, B-cell-depleted T cells, or PBMCs.

Germline V CDR1 and CDR2: LGHDT, YNNKEL (reference sequence). CDR3 length: 17 amino acids. Trimming removed 4 bases from V and 1 base from J; junction bases left unmatched: 4. Per the study methods: How many nucleated cells were present was estimated from reference gene primer amplification. Data came from immunoSEQ multiplex PCR; TCRdb stores just in-frame clones and leaves some out. The DNA was the basis for D and trimming; V, J and clone size are from that table. The sample lists about 30,000 clones; nearly 90% were seen once. This sequence originates from a human donor in a cohort sampled during active COVID-19. This sequence joins TRBV3-1 (or the pseudogene TRBV3-2) and TRBJ2-5; 15 bases are shared with TRBD2. The sequencing sample was made of peripheral blood. CDR3 coding DNA: TGTGCCAGCAGCCCTGGACTAGCGGGGGGGCCCCAAGAGACCCAGTACTTC. Amino acid sequence: CASSPGLAGGPQETQYF.